This T cell receptor (beta chain) was captured in a study of blood T cell repertoires in COVID-19. Looking at the study overall: The study drew acute and convalescent COVID-19 samples from the United States, Italy and Spain.

V lost 4 bases, J lost 3 bases, and 7 bases stayed unmatched. The CDR3 covers 16 residues. CDR1 is SGHNT, CDR2 YYREEE, per germline (reference sequence). Original data processing: Nucleated cell number was recorded as an estimate derived from reference gene primer amplification. TCRdb keeps only in-frame clones here, not all; method: immunoSEQ multiplex PCR. Clonal size and the V and J genes are those of that table, whereas D and trimming came from the DNA. The sample consists of hundreds of thousands of clones, approximately 89% of them appearing once. Participant-given clinical history determined each cohort assignment.

This receptor was obtained from a woman in her thirties or forties who had recovered from COVID-19. The sequenced sample was PBMCs or T cells enriched from blood (not recorded which). This chain connects TRBV5-4 to TRBJ2-7, with TRBD2 identical over 13 bases. Written as DNA, the CDR3 is TGTGCCAGCAGCCCGCCGGGACTAGCGGGGATCTACGAGCAGTACTTC. As protein: CASSPPGLAGIYEQYF.